What follows are 21 T cell receptor beta chains derived from one specimen sequenced in a study of vaccination and CD4 T cells after COVID-19. An Oncomine TCR Beta short-read assay was used to sequence the DNA from cultured CD4+ T cells. From the PCR reads, TCRdb called clonotypes with MiXCR, one entry per CDR3 protein. The sample yields around 10,000 distinct CDR3 sequences, 25% to 40% seen once. Treatment noted: roughly ten-day PBMC culture with coronavirus spike peptide pools or control peptides (ViraFEST assay). Their antigens are not known. The sequenced material came from CD4+ T cells from blood, cultured in vitro. The receptors were gathered from a human donor who had recovered from COVID-19.

This clonotype has more than one count but fewer than ten. J is TRBJ1-2 and V is TRBV6-5; D is unresolved. Per the germline V gene, CDR1 is MNHEY and CDR2 is SVGAGI. Trimming shortened V by 3 bases and J by 3 bases, and 17 bases separated the two germline ends. The CDR3 length is 16 residues. Here the CDR3 DNA reads TGTGCCAGCAGTTATACGGAATCAGCTCTTCACTATGGCTACACCTTC. This gives the protein CASSYTESALHYGYTF.

This clonotype has only a few counts. The chain has TRBV20-1 and TRBJ2-5; 12 nucleotides align to TRBD2. The CDR3 has 18 residues. Germline assignment: CDR1 DFQATT and CDR2 SNEGSKA (reference sequence). V was pared by 3 bases and J by 0 bases, with 11 bases of the junction left unmatched. The CDR3 is CSARWLAGGPLNQETQYF. CDR3 bases: TGCAGTGCTAGGTGGCTAGCGGGGGGGCCATTAAACCAAGAGACCCAGTACTTC.

The V call is TRBV5-8, the J call TRBJ2-7, with TRBD1 identical over 9 bases. Germline V gene lookup returns CDR1 SGHTS and CDR2 YDEGEE. CDR3 length: 14 amino acids. The junction had 6 bases not matched to a gene; V was cut back by 6 bases and J by 2 bases. The CDR3 region is CASTRTGATYEQYF. The CDR3 coding sequence is TGTGCCAGCACCAGGACAGGGGCCACCTACGAGCAGTACTTC. The entire variable domain, with the rest obtained from reference TRBV5-8 and TRBJ2-7, is as follows: EAGVTQSPTHLIKTRGQQATLRCSPISGHTSVYWYQQALGLGLQFLLWYDEGEERNRGNFPPRFSGRQFPNYSSELNVNALELEDSALYLCASTRTGATYEQYFGPGTRLTVT.

V and J are TRBV20-1 and TRBJ2-1, with 7 bases fitting TRBD1. There are 14 residues in the CDR3. V was pared by 5 bases and J by 15 bases, with 19 bases of the junction left unmatched. Germline V gene sequence: CDR1 DFQATT, CDR2 SNEGSKA (reference sequence). CDR3 nucleotides: TGCAGTGCTTGCGAGACAGGGCTAAATACGGGATCGTTCTTC. It specifies CSACETGLNTGSFF.

This clonotype was picked up one time. The genes are TRBV20-1 and TRBJ1-3; no firm D call. Germline-derived CDR1 and CDR2 are DFQATT and SNEGSKA (reference sequence). The V gene lost 0 bases and the J gene lost 0 bases, with 9 bases spanning the gap. The CDR3 is 15 amino acids. CDR3 bases: TGCAGTGCTAGAGACCAGGCGTCCTCTGGAAACACCATATATTTT. Protein: CSARDQASSGNTIYF.

The chain combines TRBV19 with TRBJ2-5, with 7 bases that match TRBD1. This CDR3 is built from 13 residues. CDR1 is LNHDA and CDR2 is SQIVND in the germline V gene (reference sequence). V shed 6 bases, J shed 5 bases, and the junction held 6 bases outside the gene matches. CDR3: CASSPTGKETQYF. The CDR3 DNA reads TGTGCCAGTAGCCCGACAGGGAAGGAGACCCAGTACTTC.

V is TRBV6-5 and J is TRBJ2-7; TRBD1 matches 9 bases. The CDR3 is 15 amino acids. V was clipped by 2 bases and J by 9 bases; unmatched bases: 11. Germline V gene data show CDR1 as MNHEY and CDR2 as SVGAGI. CDR3 nucleotides: TGTGCCAGCAGTTACGAGGGACAGGGCCTTCGAGGGCAGTACTTC. Translating gives CASSYEGQGLRGQYF.

This clonotype has just a few counts. This chain connects TRBV5-6 to TRBJ2-7; 7 bases align to TRBD1. In germline, CDR1 is SGHDT, CDR2 YYEEEE. The CDR3 runs to 13 residues. V dropped 4 bases and J dropped 3; count of bases not matched to a gene: 4. The CDR3 reads CASSPTGLYEQYF. Written as DNA, the CDR3 is TGTGCCAGCAGCCCGACAGGGCTCTACGAGCAGTACTTC.

The chain links TRBV5-6 to TRBJ1-6; the D is unclear. V lost 4 bases and J 10 bases, leaving 18 bases between the germline ends. The CDR3 contains 15 residues. Looked up from germline, CDR1 is SGHDT and CDR2 is YYEEEE. The DNA of the CDR3 is TGTGCCAGCAGCGTTTACCGGGCACCCATCTCACCCCTCCACTTT. This codes for CASSVYRAPISPLHF.

The sample holds a few counts of this clonotype. The rearrangement joins TRBV20-1 to TRBJ2-1; 7 nucleotides match TRBD2. The V and J ends lost 7 bases and 9 bases, in that order; junction bases with no gene match: 9. CDR1 DFQATT and CDR2 SNEGSKA come from the germline V gene (reference sequence). The CDR3 extends over 12 amino acids. CDR3 coding DNA: TGCAGTGTTGAGGGAGGGCGTGGTGAGCAGTTCTTC. It specifies CSVEGGRGEQFF.

This chain links TRBV6-1 with TRBJ2-7; 9 bases agree with TRBD1. The CDR3 contains 14 residues. Trimming at V came to 4 bases and at J to 5 bases, leaving 6 bases not matched to a gene. In germline, CDR1 is MNHNS, CDR2 SASEGT. The CDR3 nucleotides read TGTGCCAGCAGTGGGGGACAGGGTTGGAACGAGCAGTACTTC. Translating gives CASSGGQGWNEQYF.

This clonotype was counted between two and nine times. CDR3 amino acids: CASSLREADTQYF. Here the CDR3 DNA reads TGTGCCAGTAGTCTGAGGGAGGCAGATACGCAGTATTTT. The chain is built from TRBV19 and TRBJ2-3, with a possible D match to TRBD2 (6 bases). The V end was cut by 5 bases, the J end by 4 bases, with 10 bases between. The germline V gene has CDR1 LNHDA and CDR2 SQIVND (reference sequence). This CDR3 is built from 13 residues.

This clonotype has only a few counts. The chain recombines TRBV7-2 with TRBJ1-1, with TRBD1 as a possible D gene (5 bases). V dropped 6 bases and J dropped 4 bases, with 12 bases sitting between them. CDR1 is SGHTA and CDR2 is FQGNSA in the germline V gene. This CDR3 is built from 13 residues. The CDR3 bases are TGTGCCAGCAGTCTCGCCGGGGCCACTGAAGCTTTCTTT. This encodes CASSLAGATEAFF.

The rearrangement links TRBV20-1 to TRBJ1-4, with 11 bases that match TRBD1. The CDR3 contains 16 residues. CDR1 is DFQATT, CDR2 SNEGSKA, per germline (reference sequence). J gave up 10 bases and V 1 base, and 11 bases lay outside the gene matches. The CDR3 DNA reads as TGCAGTGCTAGAGCCTCGACCGGGACAGGGGGTGGAAAACTGTTTTTT. Translation: CSARASTGTGGGKLFF.

This clonotype was recorded a few times. V usage is TRBV18 and J usage is TRBJ1-2; D not certain. Germline CDR1 reads KGHSH; CDR2 reads LQKENI. Between the trimmed V and J ends, which lost 4 bases and 10 bases, there was a span of 16 bases. The CDR3 is 13 residues long. CDR3: CASSLGPLRDYTF. CDR3 DNA: TGTGCCAGCTCACTCGGGCCGCTACGGGACTACACCTTC.

The genes are TRBV11-2 and TRBJ2-3, with D uncertain. The germline V and J ends were trimmed by 2 bases and 6 bases, with 3 bases remaining between them. The CDR3 is made up of 11 amino acids. Germline V gene lookup returns CDR1 SGHAT and CDR2 FQNNGV. The CDR3 reads CASSLSDTQYF. CDR3 bases: TGTGCCAGCAGCTTATCGGATACGCAGTATTTT.

This chain connects TRBV20-1 to TRBJ2-1; weak D call: TRBD2 (7 bases). This CDR3 spans 16 amino acids. Per the germline V gene, CDR1 is DFQATT and CDR2 is SNEGSKA (reference sequence). V was clipped by 1 base and J by 7 bases, with 20 bases between them. The CDR3 sequence is CSARGVGRGLGNEQFF. CDR3 DNA: TGCAGTGCTAGAGGGGTCGGGCGGGGGCTTGGGAATGAGCAGTTCTTC.

This clonotype was found a few times. J is TRBJ2-7 and V is TRBV6-1; D possibly corresponds to TRBD2 (5 bases). Trimming took off 6 bases at V and 0 bases at J, with 21 bases between the two ends. The CDR3 contains 17 residues. Germline CDR1 is MNHNS and CDR2 is SASEGT. The CDR3 here is CASRPPSGLIGSYEQYF. The CDR3 DNA reads as TGTGCCAGCAGACCTCCTTCAGGACTGATTGGCTCCTACGAGCAGTACTTC.

The V call is TRBV5-1, the J call TRBJ1-1; no definite D call. Germline V CDR1 and CDR2: SGHRS, YFSETQ. This CDR3 region has 13 residues. Trimming shortened V by 4 bases and J by 2 bases, and 9 bases separated the two germline ends. CDR3: CASSTGPNTEAFF. CDR3 DNA: TGCGCCAGCAGCACGGGCCCTAACACTGAAGCTTTCTTT.

This clonotype was seen just once. The V gene is TRBV2, the J gene TRBJ2-5; no reliable D call. V dropped 4 bases and J dropped 5 bases, with 8 bases sitting between them. The CDR3 length is 12 residues. In germline, CDR1 is SNHLY, CDR2 FYNNEI. The CDR3 here is CASSVRPETQYF. The CDR3 DNA follows: TGTGCCAGCAGTGTCCGCCCGGAGACCCAGTACTTC. The full variable domain, rest sourced from reference TRBV2 and TRBJ2-5, is EPEVTQTPSHQVTQMGQEVILRCVPISNHLYFYWYRQILGQKVEFLVSFYNNEISEKSEIFDDQFSVERPDGSNFTLKIRSTKLEDSAMYFCASSVRPETQYFGPGTRLLVL.

The J gene is TRBJ1-2, the V gene TRBV7-2; D unresolved. This CDR3 contains 16 residues. The V gene lost 1 base and the J gene lost 3 bases, with 15 bases spanning the gap. Germline-derived CDR1 and CDR2 are SGHTA and FQGNSA. The chain's CDR3 is CASSLGEWAAHYGYTF. DNA for the CDR3: TGTGCCAGCAGCTTAGGAGAGTGGGCGGCTCACTATGGCTACACCTTC.